This T cell receptor (beta chain) comes out of a study of blood T cell repertoires in COVID-19. The CDR3 totals 15 residues. Germline CDR1 and CDR2: SGHKS and YYEKEE (reference sequence). V was cut by 2 bases and J by 9 bases, with 20 bases left in between. The table came from immunoSEQ multiplex PCR; TCRdb's copy has only in-frame clones and leaves some out. The sample has some 120,000 clones, approximately 80% seen once. This receptor was identified in a man between 65 and 80 years old with acute or convalescent COVID-19. The sample comprised peripheral blood. The chain is built from TRBV5-5 and TRBJ2-5; perhaps TRBD1 as D (7 bases). CDR3 nucleotide sequence: TGTGCCAGCAGCTTAGCGCCCAGGGGGGCAGGGGCCCAGTACTTC. Its translation: CASSLAPRGAGAQYF. Together with reference TRBV5-5 and TRBJ2-5, the CDR3 gives the full variable domain: DAGVTQSPTHLIKTRGQQVTLRCSPISGHKSVSWYQQVLGQGPQFIFQYYEKEERGRGNFPDRFSARQFPNYSSELNVNALLLGDSALYLCASSLAPRGAGAQYFGPGTRLLVL.